The source of this T cell receptor (beta chain) is a study of cytomegalovirus exposure and HLA in healthy donors. Points from the study as a whole: It was found in a later analysis that first-cohort TCR clusters tended to co-occur in the 95 to 150 validation repertoires.

Note on this clone: Its antigen remains unknown.

Here immunoSEQ multiplex PCR was the method, and the copy in TCRdb shows in-frame clones only, minus some. The sample consists of some 85,000 clones, around 96% of them appearing once. The V and J ends lost 7 bases and 0 bases respectively, with 13 bases between them. Germline CDR1 SGHDT, CDR2 YYEEEE. The CDR3 is 14 amino acids. The V call is TRBV5-6, the J call TRBJ1-1, with a tentative D call TRBD1 (6 bases). Sequences were obtained from PBMCs. This receptor was obtained from a woman between 18 and 30 years old in good health and CMV-seronegative. The CDR3 loop is CASGTGTMNTEAFF. Here the CDR3 DNA reads TGTGCCAGCGGGACCGGGACAATGAACACTGAAGCTTTCTTT.